These 15 T cell receptor beta chains were sequenced from one sample in a study of immune cell composition in non-small cell lung cancer. Using immunoSEQ multiplex PCR, the repertoire was profiled, and TCRdb retains in-frame clones only, with some absent. The sample has about 4,700 clones; 60% to 85% are singletons. The sequencing input was lung tumor tissue. The receptor source for this set is a human donor with non-small cell lung cancer.

The chain is built from TRBV6-5 and TRBJ2-2; D not certain. Germline-derived CDR1 and CDR2 are MNHEY and SVGAGI. V dropped 7 bases and J dropped 1 base, with 7 bases sitting between them. CDR3 length: 13 residues. CDR3 loop: CASNPVNTGELFF. As DNA, the CDR3 is TGTGCCAGCAACCCAGTGAACACCGGGGAGCTGTTTTTT.

V gene TRBV9 combines with J gene TRBJ2-5; 7 positions match TRBD1. V lost 2 bases, J lost 2 bases, and 12 bases stayed unmatched. The CDR3 is made up of 17 amino acids. The germline gives CDR1 SGDLS, CDR2 YYNGEE. Here the CDR3 reads CASSVSTGAQRQETQYF. Written as DNA, the CDR3 is TGTGCCAGCAGCGTCTCCACAGGGGCGCAACGTCAAGAGACCCAGTACTTC.

There are a few counts of this clone. The CDR3 DNA is TGCGCCAGCAGCCAATCGGGAACCGCGAACACCGGGGAGCTGTTTTTT. Protein: CASSQSGTANTGELFF. The J gene is TRBJ2-2, the V gene TRBV4-3; TRBD2 is a possible D gene (5 bases). CDR1 is LGHNA, CDR2 YSLEER, per germline. Trimming removed 2 bases at V and 0 bases at J, with 10 bases between. CDR3 length: 16 amino acids.

V and J are TRBV5-4 and TRBJ1-5, with 9 bases lining up with TRBD1. CDR1 is SGHNT, CDR2 YYREEE, per germline (reference sequence). The CDR3 contains 15 residues. J was trimmed by 6 bases and V by 4 bases; bases with no gene match: 8. The DNA for the CDR3 is TGTGCCAGCAGCGAAGGAGGACAGGGGAGTCAGCCCCAGCATTTT. Translation: CASSEGGQGSQPQHF. The whole variable domain, filled in from reference TRBV5-4 and TRBJ1-5, reads ETGVTQSPTHLIKTRGQQVTLRCSSQSGHNTVSWYQQALGQGPQFIFQYYREEENGRGNFPPRFSGLQFPNYSSELNVNALELDDSALYLCASSEGGQGSQPQHFGDGTRLSIL.

The CDR3 sequence: CASSGTSGYNEQFF. As DNA, the CDR3 is TGTGCCAGCAGCGGGACTAGCGGGTACAATGAGCAGTTCTTC. This chain joins TRBV5-4 and TRBJ2-1; 12 positions agree with TRBD2. CDR3 size: 14 residues. Trimming took 4 bases from V and 4 from J; bases not matched to a gene: 0. Germline lookup yields CDR1 SGHNT and CDR2 YYREEE (reference sequence).

The gene calls are TRBV27 and TRBJ1-3; TRBD1 agrees at 9 bases. Trimming removed 6 bases from V and 0 bases from J; junction bases left unmatched: 12. Germline V CDR1 and CDR2: MNHEY, SMNVEV (reference sequence). This CDR3 has 18 amino acids. The CDR3 coding sequence is TGTGCCAGCAGCCCTCCGGGACAGGGAGGACCCTCTGGAAACACCATATATTTT. This gives the protein CASSPPGQGGPSGNTIYF.

The rearrangement uses TRBV6-5 and TRBJ1-2; tentative D call: TRBD1 (5 bases). This CDR3 comprises 13 residues. CDR1 and CDR2 (germline): MNHEY, SVGAGI. V lost 2 bases, J lost 2 bases, and 6 bases lay in between. CDR3 DNA sequence: TGTGCCAGCAGTTACCGGACAAACTATGGCTACACCTTC. As protein: CASSYRTNYGYTF.

The chain carries TRBV9 and TRBJ2-3; possible D gene TRBD1, 5 bases. Looked up from germline, CDR1 is SGDLS and CDR2 is YYNGEE. The CDR3 contains 14 residues. The V end lost 0 bases, the J end lost 3 bases, and 8 bases lay between the germline ends. The CDR3 here is CASSVGQKTDTQYF. For the CDR3, the DNA is TGTGCCAGCAGCGTAGGACAGAAAACAGATACGCAGTATTTT.

V gene TRBV7-9 combines with J gene TRBJ2-1; possibly TRBD2 for D (7 bases). CDR3 length equals 18 residues. CDR1 is SEHNR and CDR2 is FQNEAQ in the germline V gene (reference sequence). V was cut by 4 bases and J by 0 bases, with 19 bases left in between. This CDR3 reads CASSSLGGAMSSYNEQFF. In DNA, the CDR3 is TGTGCCAGCAGCTCCCTAGGGGGGGCCATGAGCTCCTACAATGAGCAGTTCTTC.

This chain links TRBV19 with TRBJ1-2; D is ambiguous. Germline V lookup: CDR1 LNHDA, CDR2 SQIVND (reference sequence). The V end lost 3 bases, the J end lost 6 bases, and 17 bases lay between the germline ends. The CDR3 is made up of 15 amino acids. DNA for the CDR3: TGTGCCAGTAGTATCGGCCGCCGGGAGGAGGATGGCTACACCTTC. It translates to CASSIGRREEDGYTF.

This clone was counted once. This chain connects TRBV4-1 to TRBJ2-3; 8 nucleotides align to TRBD2. V lost 4 bases, J lost 2 bases, and 5 bases stayed unmatched. Germline CDR1 and CDR2: MGHRA and YSYEKL. This CDR3 comprises 15 residues. DNA of the CDR3: TGCGCCAGCAGCCTCGGGGGGGGACACACAGATACGCAGTATTTT. Amino acid sequence: CASSLGGGHTDTQYF.

This chain joins TRBV28 and TRBJ2-1, with TRBD1 as a possible D gene (5 bases). This CDR3 contains 14 residues. From germline, CDR1 is MDHEN and CDR2 SYDVKM. The V end lost 5 bases, the J end lost 10 bases, and 18 bases lay between the germline ends. In nucleotides, the CDR3 is TGTGCCAGCAGTGGTCCAGGAAGGGGTTGGGAGCAGTTCTTC. It specifies CASSGPGRGWEQFF.

The rearrangement links TRBV19 to TRBJ2-7, with D possibly TRBD2 on 7 matching bases. V shed 3 bases and J shed 3 bases, with 18 bases lying between them. CDR1 LNHDA and CDR2 SQIVND come from the germline V gene (reference sequence). The CDR3 spans 16 residues. CDR3 bases: TGTGCCAGTAGTATGGCGGGGGCGGCTAGCGTCTACGAGCAGTACTTC. Protein sequence: CASSMAGAASVYEQYF.

The chain is built from TRBV5-1 and TRBJ1-1; D is possibly TRBD1 (5 bases). With 3 bases removed from V and 1 base from J, the gap between germline ends came to 13 bases. The germline gives CDR1 SGHRS, CDR2 YFSETQ. The CDR3 is 15 amino acids. The CDR3, as DNA: TGCGCCAGCAGCTGGGGGGGACGGGAGAACACTGAAGCTTTCTTT. Translation gives CASSWGGRENTEAFF.

This clone was seen only a few times. The V gene is TRBV5-6, the J gene TRBJ2-3; 11 bases align to TRBD2. This CDR3 has 17 residues. Trimming cost V 0 bases and J 2 bases; bases outside gene matches: 5. Per the germline V gene, CDR1 is SGHDT and CDR2 is YYEEEE. In DNA form, the CDR3 reads TGTGCCAGCAGCTTGGCTATACTAGCGGGGGTCACAGATACGCAGTATTTT. Protein product: CASSLAILAGVTDTQYF.